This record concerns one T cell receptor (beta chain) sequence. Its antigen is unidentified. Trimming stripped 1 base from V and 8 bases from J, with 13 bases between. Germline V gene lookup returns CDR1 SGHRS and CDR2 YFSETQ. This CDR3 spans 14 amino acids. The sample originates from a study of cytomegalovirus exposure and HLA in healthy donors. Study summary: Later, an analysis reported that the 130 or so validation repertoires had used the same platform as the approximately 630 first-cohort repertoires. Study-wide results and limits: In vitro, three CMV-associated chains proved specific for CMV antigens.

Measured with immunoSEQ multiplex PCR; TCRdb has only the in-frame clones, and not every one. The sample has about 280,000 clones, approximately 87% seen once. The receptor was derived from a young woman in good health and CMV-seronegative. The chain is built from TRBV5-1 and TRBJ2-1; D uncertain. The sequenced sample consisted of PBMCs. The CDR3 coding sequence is TGCGCCAGCAGCTTGCAGGCCGGAAAGTATGAGCAGTTCTTC. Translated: CASSLQAGKYEQFF.